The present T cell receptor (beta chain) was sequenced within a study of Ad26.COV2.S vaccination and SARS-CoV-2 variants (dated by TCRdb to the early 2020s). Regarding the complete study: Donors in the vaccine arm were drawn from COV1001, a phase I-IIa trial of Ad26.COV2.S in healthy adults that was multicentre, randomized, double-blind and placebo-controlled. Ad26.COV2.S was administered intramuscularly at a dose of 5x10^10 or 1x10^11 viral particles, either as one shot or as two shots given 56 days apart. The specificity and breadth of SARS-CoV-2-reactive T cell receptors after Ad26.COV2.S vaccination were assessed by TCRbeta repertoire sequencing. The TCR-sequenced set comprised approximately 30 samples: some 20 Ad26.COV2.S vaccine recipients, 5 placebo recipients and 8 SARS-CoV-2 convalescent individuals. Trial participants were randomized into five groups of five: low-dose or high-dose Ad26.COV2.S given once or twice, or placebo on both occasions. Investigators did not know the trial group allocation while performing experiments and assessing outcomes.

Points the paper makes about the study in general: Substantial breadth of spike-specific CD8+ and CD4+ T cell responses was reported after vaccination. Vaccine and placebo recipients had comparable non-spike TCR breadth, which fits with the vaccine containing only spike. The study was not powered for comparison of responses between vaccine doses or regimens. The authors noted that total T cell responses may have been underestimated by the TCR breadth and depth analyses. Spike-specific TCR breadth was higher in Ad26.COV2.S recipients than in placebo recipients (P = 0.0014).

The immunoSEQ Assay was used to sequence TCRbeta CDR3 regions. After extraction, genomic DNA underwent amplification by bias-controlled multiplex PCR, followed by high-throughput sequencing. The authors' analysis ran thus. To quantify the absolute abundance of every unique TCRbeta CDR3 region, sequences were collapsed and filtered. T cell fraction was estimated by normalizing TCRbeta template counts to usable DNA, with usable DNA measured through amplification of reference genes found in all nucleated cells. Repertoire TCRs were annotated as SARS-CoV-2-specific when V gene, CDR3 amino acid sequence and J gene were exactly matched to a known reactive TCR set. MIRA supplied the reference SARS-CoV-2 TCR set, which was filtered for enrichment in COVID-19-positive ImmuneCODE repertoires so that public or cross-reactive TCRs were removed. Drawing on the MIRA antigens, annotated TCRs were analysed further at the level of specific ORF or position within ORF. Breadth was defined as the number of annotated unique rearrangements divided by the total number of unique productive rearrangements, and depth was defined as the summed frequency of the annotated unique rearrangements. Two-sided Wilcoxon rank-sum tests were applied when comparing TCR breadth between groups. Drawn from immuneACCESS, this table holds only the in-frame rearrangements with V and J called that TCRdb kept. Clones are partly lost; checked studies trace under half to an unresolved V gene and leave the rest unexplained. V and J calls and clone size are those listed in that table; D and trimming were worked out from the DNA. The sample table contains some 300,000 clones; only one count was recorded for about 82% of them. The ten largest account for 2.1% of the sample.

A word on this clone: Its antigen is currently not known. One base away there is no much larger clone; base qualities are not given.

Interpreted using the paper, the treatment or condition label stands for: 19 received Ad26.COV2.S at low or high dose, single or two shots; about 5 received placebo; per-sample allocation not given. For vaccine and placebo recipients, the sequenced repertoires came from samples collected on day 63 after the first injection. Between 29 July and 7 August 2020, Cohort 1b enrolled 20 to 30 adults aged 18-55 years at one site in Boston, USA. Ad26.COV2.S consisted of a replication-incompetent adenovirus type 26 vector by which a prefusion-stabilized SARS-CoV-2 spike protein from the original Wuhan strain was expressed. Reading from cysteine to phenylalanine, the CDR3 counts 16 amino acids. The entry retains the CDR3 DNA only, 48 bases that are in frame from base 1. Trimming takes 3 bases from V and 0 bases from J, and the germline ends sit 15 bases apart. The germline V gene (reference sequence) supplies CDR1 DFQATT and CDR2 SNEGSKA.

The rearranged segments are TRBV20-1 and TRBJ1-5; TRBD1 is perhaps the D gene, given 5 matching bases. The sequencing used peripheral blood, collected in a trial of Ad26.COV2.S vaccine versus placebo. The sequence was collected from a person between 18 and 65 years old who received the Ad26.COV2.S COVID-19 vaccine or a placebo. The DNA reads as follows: TGCAGTGCTAGTCCCGGACATTACGATAGCAATCAGCCCCAGCATTTT. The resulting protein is CSASPGHYDSNQPQHF.